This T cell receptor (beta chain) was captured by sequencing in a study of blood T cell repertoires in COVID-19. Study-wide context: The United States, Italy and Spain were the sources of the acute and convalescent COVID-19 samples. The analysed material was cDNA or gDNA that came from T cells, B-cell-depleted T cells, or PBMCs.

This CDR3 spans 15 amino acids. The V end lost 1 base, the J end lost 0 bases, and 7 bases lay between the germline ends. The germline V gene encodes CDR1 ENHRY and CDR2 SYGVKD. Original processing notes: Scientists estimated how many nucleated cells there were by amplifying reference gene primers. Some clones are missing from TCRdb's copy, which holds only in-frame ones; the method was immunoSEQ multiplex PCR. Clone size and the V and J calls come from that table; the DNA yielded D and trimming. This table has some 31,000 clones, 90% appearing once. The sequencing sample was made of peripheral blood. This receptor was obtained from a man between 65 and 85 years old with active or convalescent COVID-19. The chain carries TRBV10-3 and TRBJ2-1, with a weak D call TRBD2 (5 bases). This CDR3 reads CAISELRASYNEQFF. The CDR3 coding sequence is TGTGCCATCAGTGAGTTGCGGGCCTCCTACAATGAGCAGTTCTTC.